This is a list of T cell receptor beta chains from one sample in a study of T cells after somatic rescue of genetic block. Generated by immunoSEQ multiplex PCR, the TCRdb table keeps only in-frame clones and is missing some. Of over 95,000 clones in the sample, approximately 90% were seen once. Input material: peripheral blood mononuclear cells (PBMCs). The receptors were gathered from a woman under 30. The CDR3 runs from the conserved cysteine through the conserved F or W. D genes are given only for firm matches. The size entry is marked missing in some rows and otherwise reads once, few, many or a size class.

CAWSVQETQYF	TGTGCCTGGAGTGTCCAGGAGACCCAGTACTTC	.	.	TRBV30	TRBJ2-5
CASSYSSRDFKFF	TGTGCCAGCAGTTACTCGTCGCGGGACTTTAAGTTCTTC	.	.	TRBV6-6	TRBJ2-1
CASSLAPGQPQHF	TGTGCCAGCAGTTTAGCACCGGGTCAGCCCCAGCATTTT	.	.	TRBV27	TRBJ1-5
CASSSTTSGGKNIQYF	TGCGCCAGCAGCTCTACGACTAGCGGGGGGAAAAACATTCAGTACTTC	.	TRBD2	TRBV4-1	TRBJ2-4
CASSLTQDGNQPQHF	TGTGCCAGCAGCTTGACTCAGGATGGCAATCAGCCCCAGCATTTT	.	.	TRBV6-5	TRBJ1-5
CASSPGGDYGYTF	TGCGCCAGCAGCCCGGGGGGGGACTATGGCTACACCTTC	.	.	TRBV4-3	TRBJ1-2
CASSLDGGAMANYGYTF	TGTGCCAGCAGCTTAGATGGGGGCGCCATGGCTAACTATGGCTACACCTTC	.	.	TRBV7-9	TRBJ1-2
CASSQGFAGELFF	TGCGCCAGCAGCCAAGGGTTTGCTGGGGAGCTGTTTTTT	.	.	TRBV4-3	TRBJ2-2
CASSLVDRGLEAFF	TGTGCCAGCAGCTTAGTGGACAGGGGGCTTGAAGCTTTCTTT	once	TRBD1	TRBV11-3	TRBJ1-1
CASSFRNEQFF	TGTGCCAGCAGCTTTAGGAATGAGCAGTTCTTC	.	.	TRBV5-5	TRBJ2-1
CSTRTQMNTEAFF	TGCAGCACCCGGACCCAAATGAACACTGAAGCTTTCTTT	.	.	TRBV29-1	TRBJ1-1
CASSITWGNEKLFF	TGTGCCAGTAGTATTACTTGGGGAAATGAAAAACTGTTTTTT	once	.	TRBV19	TRBJ1-4
CASSQEANTGELFF	TGTGCCAGTAGCCAGGAAGCGAACACCGGGGAGCTGTTTTTT	.	.	TRBV19	TRBJ2-2
CSAGPREQFF	TGCAGTGCCGGGCCCCGTGAGCAGTTCTTC	.	.	TRBV20-1	TRBJ2-1
CASSQDRGKNTEAFF	TGTGCCAGCAGCCAAGACCGCGGGAAGAACACTGAAGCTTTCTTT	few	.	TRBV4-2	TRBJ1-1
CASSVDGGQGQPQHF	TGTGCCAGCAGCGTAGATGGGGGACAGGGGCAGCCCCAGCATTTT	.	TRBD1	TRBV9	TRBJ1-5
CASSQDWTRLAASTDTQYF	TGCGCCAGCAGCCAAGATTGGACTAGACTAGCGGCTAGCACAGATACGCAGTATTTT	.	TRBD2	TRBV4-1	TRBJ2-3
CASSSDRSSYEQYF	TGCGCCAGCAGCTCGGACAGGAGCTCCTACGAGCAGTACTTC	.	TRBD1	TRBV5-1	TRBJ2-7
CASSVAGVSSYNEQFF	TGTGCCAGCAGCGTAGCGGGGGTCTCCTCCTACAATGAGCAGTTCTTC	.	TRBD2	TRBV7-9	TRBJ2-1
CASSPPQGALTEAFF	TGTGCCAGTAGCCCCCCACAGGGGGCTCTCACTGAAGCTTTCTTT	.	TRBD1	TRBV19	TRBJ1-1
CASKADTEAFF	TGTGCCAGCAAAGCGGACACTGAAGCTTTCTTT	.	.	TRBV28	TRBJ1-1
CASSLVNGNQPQHF	TGTGCCAGCAGTTTAGTTAACGGTAATCAGCCCCAGCATTTT	.	.	TRBV27	TRBJ1-5
CASSFFGGSSTDTQYF	TGCGCCAGCAGCTTTTTTGGGGGCAGTAGCACAGATACGCAGTATTTT	few	.	TRBV5-1	TRBJ2-3
CASSLEPRGTDTQYF	TGTGCCAGCAGCTTAGAGCCTCGTGGAACAGATACGCAGTATTTT	.	.	TRBV7-2	TRBJ2-3
CASSSGPEQGNFF	TGTGCCAGCAGTTCAGGTCCAGAACAGGGGAACTTCTTC	.	TRBD1	TRBV28	TRBJ2-1
CASSPPRGDGYTF	TGTGCCAGCAGCCCCCCCCGGGGCGATGGCTACACCTTC	.	.	TRBV7-9	TRBJ1-2
CAWSAHPGQGLRETQYF	TGTGCCTGGAGTGCCCATCCCGGACAGGGCTTGCGAGAGACCCAGTACTTC	.	TRBD1	TRBV30	TRBJ2-5
CASSRDTRFGGELFF	TGTGCCAGCAGCCGGGACACGCGCTTCGGCGGGGAGCTGTTTTTT	.	.	TRBV14	TRBJ2-2